Described below is a single TCR beta chain sequence and its context. Its antigen is still unknown. A multiplex PCR was run with 60 Vbeta primers and 13 Jbeta primers. TCRdb's copy holds only in-frame clones and misses some; the assay was immunoSEQ multiplex PCR. The data hold 150,000 or so clones, with 70% to 80% observed a single time. Germline CDR1 is MDHEN and CDR2 is SYDVKM. The CDR3 runs to 13 residues. The V and J ends lost 7 bases and 3 bases, in that order; junction bases with no gene match: 5. This record comes from a study of cytomegalovirus exposure and HLA in healthy donors. Study-wide points: In a later analysis, DRB1 alleles had the most associated TCRs; HLA-C alleles the fewest. Per a prior analysis, the majority of TCR beta V segments were productive roughly 90% or roughly 30% of the time. Immune exposure information comprised only CMV serostatus.

Healthy bone marrow donors formed the donor group. The sequence was obtained from a man aged 25-40 years in good health and CMV-seronegative. The source material was PBMCs. This chain uses TRBV28 with TRBJ1-2; the match to TRBD1 covers 7 bases. The CDR3, as DNA: TGTGCCAGCAAACCCGGGACAGACTATGGCTACACCTTC. It yields the protein CASKPGTDYGYTF.